The sequence of this T cell receptor (beta chain) was determined in a study of vaccination effects on CD4 cells after COVID-19. Viral peptide pools were used in the ViraFEST assay to expand antigen-specific CD4+ T cells, and sequencing came afterward. It was after approximately 11 days of culture that CD4+ T cells were isolated. Vaccine recipients had no previous SARS-CoV-2 infection; their nucleocapsid antibodies were negative. Half-medium exchanges with IL-2 medium took place on days 3 and 7. Generated by immunoSEQ multiplex PCR, the TCRdb table keeps only in-frame clones and is missing some. The sample records tens of thousands of clones, around 70% being singletons. Concerning this clone: Antigen specificity is unknown.

The source is a human donor who received a COVID-19 vaccine. The source was CD4+ T cells from PBMCs cultured with HCoV-229E spike peptides, collected before COVID-19 vaccination.

CDR3 amino acids: CASSLGGTANTGELFF. The CDR3 DNA is TGTGCCAGCAGCTTAGGAGGGACAGCGAACACCGGGGAGCTGTTTTTT. The chain couples TRBV11-3 to TRBJ2-2, with 7 nucleotides matching TRBD1. The CDR3 extends over 16 amino acids. Trimming cost V 1 base and J 0 bases; bases outside gene matches: 2. CDR1 is SGHNT and CDR2 is YENEEA in the germline V gene.